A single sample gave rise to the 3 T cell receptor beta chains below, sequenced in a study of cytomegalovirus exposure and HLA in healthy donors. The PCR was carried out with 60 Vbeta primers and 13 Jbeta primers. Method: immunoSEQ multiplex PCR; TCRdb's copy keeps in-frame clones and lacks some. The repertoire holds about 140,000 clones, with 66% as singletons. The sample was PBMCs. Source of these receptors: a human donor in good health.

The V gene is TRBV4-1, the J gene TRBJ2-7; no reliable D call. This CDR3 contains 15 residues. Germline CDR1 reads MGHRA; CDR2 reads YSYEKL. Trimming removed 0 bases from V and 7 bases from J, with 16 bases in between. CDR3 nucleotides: TGCGCCAGCAGCCAAGATTTTTCGGCAACGAGGGAGCAGTACTTC. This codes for CASSQDFSATREQYF.

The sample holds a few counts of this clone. CDR3 protein: CASSLSPTGVYEQYF. The CDR3 DNA is TGTGCCAGCAGCTTGTCCCCGACAGGGGTCTACGAGCAGTACTTC. The rearrangement links TRBV5-5 to TRBJ2-7; 8 bases match TRBD1. This CDR3 has 15 amino acids. Trimming took 1 base from V and 3 from J; bases not matched to a gene: 6. CDR1 is SGHKS and CDR2 is YYEKEE in the germline V gene (reference sequence).

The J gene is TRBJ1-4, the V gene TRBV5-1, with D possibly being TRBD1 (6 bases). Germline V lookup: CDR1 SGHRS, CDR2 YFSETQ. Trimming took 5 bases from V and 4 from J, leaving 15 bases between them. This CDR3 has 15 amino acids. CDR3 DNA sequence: TGCGCCAGCAGGACCAGGACAGTTAATAATGAAAAACTGTTTTTT. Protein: CASRTRTVNNEKLFF.